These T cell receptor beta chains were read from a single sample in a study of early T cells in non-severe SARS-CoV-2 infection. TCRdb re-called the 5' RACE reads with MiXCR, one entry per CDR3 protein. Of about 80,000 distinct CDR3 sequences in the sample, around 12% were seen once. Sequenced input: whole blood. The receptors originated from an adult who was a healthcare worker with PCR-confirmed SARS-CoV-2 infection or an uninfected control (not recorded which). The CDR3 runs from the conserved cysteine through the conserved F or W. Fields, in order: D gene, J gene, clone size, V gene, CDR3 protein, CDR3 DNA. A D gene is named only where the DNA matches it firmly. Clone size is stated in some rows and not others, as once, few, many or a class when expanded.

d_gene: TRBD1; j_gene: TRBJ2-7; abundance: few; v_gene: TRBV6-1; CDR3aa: CASSGFGGTGEGEQYF; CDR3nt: TGTGCCAGCAGTGGCTTCGGGGGGACAGGGGAGGGCGAGCAGTACTTC
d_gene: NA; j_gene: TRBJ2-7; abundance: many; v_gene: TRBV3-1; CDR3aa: CASSRALLRDKDHEQYF; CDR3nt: TGTGCCAGCAGCAGAGCCCTTCTCCGGGACAAGGACCACGAGCAGTACTTC
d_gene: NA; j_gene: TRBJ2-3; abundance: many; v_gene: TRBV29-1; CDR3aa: CSVPLAGADTQYF; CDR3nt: TGCAGCGTTCCACTAGCTGGGGCAGATACGCAGTATTTT
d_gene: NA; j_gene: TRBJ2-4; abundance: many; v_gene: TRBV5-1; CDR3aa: CASSLEGSIQYF; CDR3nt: TGCGCCAGCAGCTTGGAGGGCTCCATTCAGTACTTC
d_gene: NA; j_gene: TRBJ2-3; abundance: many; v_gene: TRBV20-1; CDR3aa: CSSTDTQYF; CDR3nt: TGCAGTAGTACAGATACGCAGTATTTT
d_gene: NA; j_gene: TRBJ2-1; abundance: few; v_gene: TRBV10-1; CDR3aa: CASSESSSNHEQFF; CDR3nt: TGCGCCAGCAGTGAGTCCTCTAGCAACCATGAGCAGTTCTTC
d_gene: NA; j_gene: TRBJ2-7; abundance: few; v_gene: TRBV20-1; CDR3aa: CSVGREIGSHEQYF; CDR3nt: TGCAGTGTTGGACGGGAGATTGGTAGCCACGAGCAGTACTTC
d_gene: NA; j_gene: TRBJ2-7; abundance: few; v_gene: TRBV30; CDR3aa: CAWQTGFGYEQYF; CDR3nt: TGTGCCTGGCAAACAGGGTTCGGCTACGAGCAGTACTTC
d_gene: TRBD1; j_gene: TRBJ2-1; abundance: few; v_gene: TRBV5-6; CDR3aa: CASSRDRYNEQFF; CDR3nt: TGTGCCAGCAGCCGGGACAGATATAATGAGCAGTTCTTC
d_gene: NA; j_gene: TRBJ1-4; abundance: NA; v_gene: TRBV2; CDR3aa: CASSDSLIGATNEKLFF; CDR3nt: TGTGCCAGCAGTGATAGTCTAATCGGGGCAACTAATGAAAAACTGTTTTTT
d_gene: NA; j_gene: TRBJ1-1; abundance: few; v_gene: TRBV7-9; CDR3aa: CASSPVMNTEAFF; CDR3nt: TGTGCCAGCAGTCCAGTCATGAACACTGAAGCTTTCTTT
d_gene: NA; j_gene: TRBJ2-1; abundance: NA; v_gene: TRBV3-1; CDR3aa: CASSQLTGGSEQFF; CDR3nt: TGTGCCAGCAGCCAACTAACGGGGGGCAGTGAGCAGTTCTTC
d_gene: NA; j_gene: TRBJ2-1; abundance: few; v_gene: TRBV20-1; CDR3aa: CSARDIIALSSYNEQFF; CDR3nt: TGCAGTGCTAGAGATATTATAGCGCTAAGCTCCTACAATGAGCAGTTCTTC
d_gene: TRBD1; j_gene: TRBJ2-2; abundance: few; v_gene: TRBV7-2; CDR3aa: CASSSWTGNTGELFF; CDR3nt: TGTGCCAGCAGCTCCTGGACAGGCAACACCGGGGAGCTGTTTTTT
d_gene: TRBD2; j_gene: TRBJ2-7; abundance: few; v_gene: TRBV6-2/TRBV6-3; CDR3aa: CASSYGLGSGSTEQYF; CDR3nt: TGTGCCAGCAGTTATGGACTGGGTAGCGGGAGCACCGAGCAGTACTTC
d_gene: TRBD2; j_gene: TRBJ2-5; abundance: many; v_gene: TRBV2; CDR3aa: CASSASEQVPLSGGQETQYF; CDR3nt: TGTGCCAGCAGTGCCTCCGAGCAGGTGCCCTTGTCGGGAGGGCAAGAGACCCAGTACTTC
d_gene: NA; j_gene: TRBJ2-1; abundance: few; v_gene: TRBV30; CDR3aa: CAWGPRRYNEQFF; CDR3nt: TGTGCCTGGGGCCCGCGGCGGTACAATGAGCAGTTCTTC
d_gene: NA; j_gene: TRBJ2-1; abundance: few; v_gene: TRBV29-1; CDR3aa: CSVPPGQNEQFF; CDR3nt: TGCAGCGTCCCACCGGGACAAAATGAGCAGTTCTTC
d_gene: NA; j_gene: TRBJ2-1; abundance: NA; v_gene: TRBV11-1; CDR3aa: CASSSSGSEQFF; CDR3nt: TGTGCCAGCAGTTCCTCCGGCAGTGAGCAGTTCTTC
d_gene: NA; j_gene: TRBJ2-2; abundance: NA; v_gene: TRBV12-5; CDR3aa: CASGLVTGTGELFF; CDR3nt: TGTGCTAGTGGTTTGGTAACGGGAACCGGGGAGCTGTTTTTT
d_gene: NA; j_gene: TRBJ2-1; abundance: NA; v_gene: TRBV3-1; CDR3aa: CASSQSRGRNEQFF; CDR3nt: TGTGCCAGCAGCCAATCCCGGGGCCGCAATGAGCAGTTCTTC
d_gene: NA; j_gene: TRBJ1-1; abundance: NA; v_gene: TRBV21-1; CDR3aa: CASTHTEAFF; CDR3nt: TGTGCCAGCACACACACTGAAGCTTTCTTT
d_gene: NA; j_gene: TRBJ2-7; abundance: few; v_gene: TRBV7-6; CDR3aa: CASSLDEMWEQYF; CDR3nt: TGTGCCAGCAGCTTAGACGAGATGTGGGAGCAGTACTTC
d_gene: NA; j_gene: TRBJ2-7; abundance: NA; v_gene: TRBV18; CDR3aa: CASSRERSYEQYF; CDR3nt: TGTGCCAGCTCACGAGAACGGTCCTACGAGCAGTACTTC
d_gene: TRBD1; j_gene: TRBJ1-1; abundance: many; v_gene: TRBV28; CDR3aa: CASSLPGTGGTEAFF; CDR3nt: TGTGCCAGCAGTTTACCCGGGACAGGTGGGACTGAAGCTTTCTTT
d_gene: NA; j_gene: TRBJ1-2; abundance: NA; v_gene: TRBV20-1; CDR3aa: CSGSVGSNYGYTF; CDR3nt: TGCAGTGGTAGCGTAGGGAGCAACTATGGCTACACCTTC
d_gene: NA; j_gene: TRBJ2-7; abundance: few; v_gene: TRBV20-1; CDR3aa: CSARKAARSSYEQYF; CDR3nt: TGCAGTGCTAGGAAAGCGGCTCGGAGCTCCTACGAGCAGTACTTC
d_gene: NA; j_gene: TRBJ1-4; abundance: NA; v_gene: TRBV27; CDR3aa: CASSFLAGRSHEKLFF; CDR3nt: TGTGCCAGCAGTTTCCTCGCCGGGAGATCCCATGAAAAACTGTTTTTT
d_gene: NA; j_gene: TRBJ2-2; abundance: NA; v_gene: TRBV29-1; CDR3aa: CSVRGTLNTGELFF; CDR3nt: TGCAGCGTCCGCGGGACCTTGAACACCGGGGAGCTGTTTTTT
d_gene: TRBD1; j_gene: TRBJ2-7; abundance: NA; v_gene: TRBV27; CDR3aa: CASSSFSGGEQYF; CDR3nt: TGTGCCAGCAGTTCCTTTTCAGGGGGCGAGCAGTACTTC
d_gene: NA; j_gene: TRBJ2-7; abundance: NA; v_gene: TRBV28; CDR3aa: CASSLGGRDMKYEQYF; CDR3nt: TGTGCCAGCAGTTTGGGGGGCAGGGATATGAAGTACGAGCAGTACTTC
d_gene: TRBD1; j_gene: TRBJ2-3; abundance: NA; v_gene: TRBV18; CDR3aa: CASSPTGSTDTQYF; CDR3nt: TGTGCCAGCTCACCGACAGGGAGCACAGATACGCAGTATTTT
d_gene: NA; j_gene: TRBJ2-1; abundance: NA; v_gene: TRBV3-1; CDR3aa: CASSSSDRALSEQFF; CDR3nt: TGTGCCAGCAGCTCCTCGGATCGAGCGTTGAGTGAGCAGTTCTTC
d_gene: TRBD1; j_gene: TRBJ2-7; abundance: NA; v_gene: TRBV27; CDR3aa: CASSMDRGPYEQYF; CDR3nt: TGTGCCAGCAGCATGGACAGGGGACCCTACGAGCAGTACTTC
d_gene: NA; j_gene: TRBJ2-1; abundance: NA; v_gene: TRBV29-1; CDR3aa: CSVDTGYNEQFF; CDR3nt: TGCAGCGTTGACACAGGATACAATGAGCAGTTCTTC
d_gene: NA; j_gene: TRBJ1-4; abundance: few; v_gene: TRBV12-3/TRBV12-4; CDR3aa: CASSLGGGDEKLFF; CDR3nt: TGTGCCAGCAGTTTAGGGGGGGGAGATGAAAAACTGTTTTTT
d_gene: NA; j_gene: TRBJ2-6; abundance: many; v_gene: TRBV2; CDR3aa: CASSDSSGANVLTF; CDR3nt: TGTGCCAGCAGTGACAGCTCTGGGGCCAACGTCCTGACTTTC
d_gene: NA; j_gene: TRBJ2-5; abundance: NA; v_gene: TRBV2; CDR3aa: CASSEEQKETQYF; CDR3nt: TGTGCCAGCAGTGAAGAACAGAAAGAGACCCAGTACTTC
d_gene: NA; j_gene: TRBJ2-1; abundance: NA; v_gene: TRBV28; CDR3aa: CASKGSYNEQFF; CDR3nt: TGTGCCAGCAAAGGGTCCTACAATGAGCAGTTCTTC
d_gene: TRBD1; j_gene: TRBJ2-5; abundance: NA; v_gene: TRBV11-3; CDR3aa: CASSSRTGPQETQYF; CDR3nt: TGTGCCAGCAGCTCCCGGACAGGGCCCCAAGAGACCCAGTACTTC
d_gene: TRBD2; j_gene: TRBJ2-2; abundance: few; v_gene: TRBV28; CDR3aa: CASSLLIPSGSGLFF; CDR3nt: TGTGCCAGCAGTTTATTAATCCCTAGCGGGAGCGGGCTGTTTTTT